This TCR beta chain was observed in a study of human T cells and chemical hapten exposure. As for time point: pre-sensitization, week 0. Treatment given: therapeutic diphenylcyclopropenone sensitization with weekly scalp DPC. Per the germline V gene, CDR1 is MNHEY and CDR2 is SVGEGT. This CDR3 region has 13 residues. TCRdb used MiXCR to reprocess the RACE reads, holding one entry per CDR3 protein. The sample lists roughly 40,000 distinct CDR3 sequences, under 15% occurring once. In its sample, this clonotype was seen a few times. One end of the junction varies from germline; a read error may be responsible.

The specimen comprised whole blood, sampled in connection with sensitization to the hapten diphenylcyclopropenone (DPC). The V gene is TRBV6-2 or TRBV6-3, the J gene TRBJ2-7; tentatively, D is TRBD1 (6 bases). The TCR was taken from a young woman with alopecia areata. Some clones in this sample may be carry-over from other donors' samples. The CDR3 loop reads CASSNTHGQSGVF. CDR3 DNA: TGTGCCAGCAGTAACACGCATGGACAGTCGGGTGTCTTC.